A selection of T cell receptor beta chains follows, all from one sample in a study of blood T cell repertoires in COVID-19. Some clones are missing from TCRdb's copy, which holds only in-frame ones; the method was immunoSEQ multiplex PCR. In the table there are some 250,000 clones, 86% of which are singletons. Sequencing was carried out using peripheral blood. The receptors were sampled from a woman aged 25 to 45 who had recovered from COVID-19. Each CDR3 is given with its conserved first and last residue. Each record gives: J gene, D gene, V gene, CDR3 protein. D genes are given only for firm matches.

TRBJ1-1 TRBD1 TRBV6-5 CASSTPGGVTEAFF
TRBJ2-1 TRBD2 TRBV5-4 CASSFSPGTITNEQFF
TRBJ1-6 - TRBV9 CASSAEATTYSPLHF
TRBJ1-1 TRBD1 TRBV4-3 CASSQAGTGNTEAFF
TRBJ2-3 - TRBV21-1 CASSKTLPGGKVSPDTQYF
TRBJ2-7 TRBD1 TRBV18 CASSGQGISEQYF
TRBJ2-7 - TRBV9 CASSVMPGPRGEQYF
TRBJ1-2 TRBD1 TRBV10-3 CAISESFQFGQGPIYYGYTF
TRBJ2-5 - TRBV9 CASSAAGTGIQETQYF
TRBJ2-5 - TRBV4-3 CASSLRGEETQYF
TRBJ2-5 TRBD1 TRBV5-4 CASSLGQGVGETQYF
TRBJ2-2 TRBD2 TRBV30 CAWSVLAGGTGELFF
TRBJ2-7 TRBD1 TRBV19 CASEDRVTYEQYF
TRBJ2-3 TRBD1 TRBV18 CASSPYSTGGLGDTQYF
TRBJ2-3 - TRBV3-1/TRBV3-2 CASSPGFDTQYF
TRBJ1-3 - TRBV18 CASSTSGLPSGNTIYF